This T cell receptor beta chain stems from a study of T cell responses to AZD1222 COVID-19 vaccine. Deletions cut 1 base from V and 5 bases from J, with 15 bases between. The CDR3 contains 15 residues. Germline lookup yields CDR1 SGDLS and CDR2 YYNGEE. The repertoire was sequenced with immunoSEQ multiplex PCR; TCRdb's copy has only in-frame clones and lacks some. The sample contains approximately 83,000 clones, around 90% of which appear only once. The sequence was obtained from an adult in good health. The chain is built from TRBV9 and TRBJ2-5; D might be TRBD1 or TRBD2, each matching 6 bases. Sequences were derived from peripheral blood, sampled on day 0 of MenACWY control vaccination. CDR3 coding DNA: TGTGCCAGCAGCGTATTTGAGGGGGGAGGTGAGACCCAGTACTTC. Translated: CASSVFEGGGETQYF.